This passage covers 4 T cell receptor beta chains from one sample sequenced in a study of long-term antiretroviral therapy in people with HIV (dated by TCRdb to between 2020 and 2023). The immunoSEQ hsTCRB v3.0 assay was used at survey level resolution to sequence the TRB variable region. Entries here come from immuneACCESS through TCRdb and include only in-frame sequences with V and J called. Some clones fail to appear in such tables; in the studies checked, an unresolved V gene covers under half of the shortfall, and the cause of the remainder is unknown. A total of 20,000 to 25,000 clones appear in this sample, around 84% of them only once. About 4.6% of the sample comes from the top ten. The source material was unsorted PBMCs, sampled 1.3 years after starting antiretroviral therapy. These TCRs come from a man in his fifties or sixties with HIV.

CDR3 in DNA: TGTGCCAGCAGCGTTACGACAGGGGCAGATACGCAGTATTTT. Amino acids: CASSVTTGADTQYF. The chain uses TRBV7-3 and TRBJ2-3, with 8 bases fitting TRBD1. J gave up 4 bases and V 5 bases, and 5 bases lay outside the gene matches. Germline-derived CDR1 and CDR2 are SGHTA and FQGTGA. The CDR3 is 14 amino acids. Drawing the rest from reference TRBV7-3 and TRBJ2-3, the complete variable domain is GAGVSQTPSNKVTEKGKYVELRCDPISGHTALYWYRQSLGQGPEFLIYFQGTGAADDSGLPNDRFFAVRPEGSVSTLKIQRTERGDSAVYLCASSVTTGADTQYFGPGTRLTVL.

The V gene is TRBV7-9, the J gene TRBJ1-2, with unresolved D. The V gene's germline CDR1 is SEHNR and CDR2 FQNEAQ (reference sequence). V was cut by 1 base and J by 0 bases, with 12 bases left in between. The CDR3 runs to 16 residues. CDR3 amino acids: CASSLGAGDPNYGYTF. Written as DNA, the CDR3 is TGTGCCAGCAGCTTAGGCGCCGGGGATCCTAACTATGGCTACACCTTC.

Written as DNA, the CDR3 is TGCAGCGTTGTACTACCAGCAAATTATGGCTACACCTTC. Translation gives CSVVLPANYGYTF. The V and J genes are TRBV29-1 and TRBJ1-2; D is unclear. The CDR3 consists of 13 residues. V lost 4 bases to trimming and J lost 5 bases, with 14 bases between them. From germline, CDR1 is SQVTM and CDR2 ANQGSEA.

The chain combines TRBV5-4 with TRBJ1-6; 10 bases align to TRBD1. Trimming removed 1 base from V and 14 bases from J; junction bases left unmatched: 6. Germline V gene sequence: CDR1 SGHNT, CDR2 YYREEE (reference sequence). This CDR3 contains 14 residues. CDR3 DNA: TGTGCCAGCAGCTTGACCGGGACAGGGGTGTCCCTCCACTTT. Its translation is CASSLTGTGVSLHF.